The T cell receptor beta chain described here comes from a study of T cell repertoires in cytomegalovirus infection. General study points: The cumulative frequency of public TCR beta families identified carriers of CMV plus the relevant HLA.

Using its own MiXCR run on the reads, TCRdb lists one record per CDR3 protein. The sample lists roughly 500,000 distinct CDR3 sequences, roughly 12% seen once, with about 10% in the top ten. Details on this clonotype: Its antigen is undetermined.

Germline lookup yields CDR1 LGHNA and CDR2 YNFKEQ. This CDR3 spans 18 amino acids. V was clipped by 3 bases and J by 4 bases; unmatched bases: 13. The material sequenced was PBMCs. The source is a human donor in good health (CMV status not recorded). Some clones in this sample may be carry-over from other donors' samples. The chain carries TRBV4-2 and TRBJ1-5, with 9 bases matching TRBD1. This CDR3 reads CASSHLYMGQGTNQPQHF. CDR3 nucleotides: TGTGCCAGCAGCCATCTGTATATGGGACAGGGAACAAATCAGCCCCAGCATTTT.